The source of this T cell receptor (beta chain) is a study of neoadjuvant anti-PD-1 for oral cavity cancer. Study-wide background: Patients without progression got a fourth dose around day 43.

Libraries were prepared by immunoSEQ multiplex PCR; TCRdb keeps only in-frame clonotypes and omits some of them. The data hold about 7,200 clones, with about 60% observed a single time. Notes on this clone: Its specificity is not known.

Germline V lookup: CDR1 LNHDA, CDR2 SQIVND (reference sequence). The CDR3 is 13 amino acids. The V and J ends lost 9 bases and 7 bases respectively, with 18 bases between them. Study-level findings and limits: Higher pretreatment Treg/Th17 ratios tracked higher pretreatment blood clonality.

The rearrangement links TRBV19 to TRBJ1-2; D may be TRBD1 (5 bases). The input for sequencing was tumor tissue, taken before nivolumab (anti-PD-1) treatment. The origin of this receptor is a person aged 35 to 85 with oral cavity squamous cell carcinoma. CDR3 nucleotide sequence: TGTGCCAGCCGGGACGCCTTGGTGGGTGGCTACACCTTC. This sequence encodes CASRDALVGGYTF.